These 20 T cell receptor beta chains originate from one sample sequenced in a study of tumor and adjacent non-tumor tissue in lung cancer. The library came from three nested PCR rounds adapted from ARM-PCR protocols. From the multiplex PCR reads, TCRdb called clonotypes with MiXCR, one entry per CDR3 protein. Counted here are 70,000 to 90,000 distinct CDR3 sequences, around 74% occurring once; the ten biggest clones make up roughly 12%. The template was RNA from unsorted bulk tissue. The material sequenced was lung tumor tissue. Receptor source: a woman aged 50 to 60 with non-small cell lung cancer.

This clonotype was detected only a few times. This may arise from a read error, as a much more abundant clone is one base away. J is TRBJ1-6 and V is TRBV20-1; D gene unclear. The CDR3 is 15 amino acids. Trimming removed 1 base at V and 8 bases at J, with 15 bases between. The germline gives CDR1 DFQATT, CDR2 SNEGSKA (reference sequence). The chain's CDR3 is CSARGAAEYDSPLHF. CDR3 nucleotides: TGCAGTGCTAGAGGAGCGGCTGAATATGATTCACCCCTCCACTTT.

This clonotype showed up many times. This chain joins TRBV14 and TRBJ2-1; 11 bases agree with TRBD1. CDR1 and CDR2 (germline): SGHDN, FVKESK. The CDR3 loop spans 16 amino acids. The junction had 8 bases not matched to a gene; V was cut back by 3 bases and J by 7 bases. The CDR3 nucleotides are TGTGCCAGCAGCCACACCCACGGGACAGGGGGGAATGAGCAGTTCTTC. Translated, it gives CASSHTHGTGGNEQFF.

V is TRBV29-1 and J is TRBJ2-1; D unresolved. Trimming pared 1 base from V and 16 bases from J, leaving 17 bases between. CDR1 is SQVTM, CDR2 ANQGSEA, per germline. CDR3 length: 12 amino acids. The CDR3 here is CSVEGLLNEEFF. Written as DNA, the CDR3 is TGCAGCGTTGAAGGACTTCTCAATGAGGAATTCTTC.

On this clonotype: Mismatch with germline at one junction end may stem from a read error. The rearrangement uses TRBV10-1 and TRBJ2-1, with D unresolved. This CDR3 has 13 amino acids. From germline, CDR1 is WNHNN and CDR2 SYGVQD (reference sequence). The CDR3 DNA follows: TGCGCCAGTAGTGCGACCCCTTCATGGAAGCGGTTCTTC. Translated, it gives CASSATPSWKRFF.

By sample share, this clonotype is medium-sized (0.01 to 0.1%). The chain uses TRBV10-3 and TRBJ1-2, with D tentatively TRBD1 (6 bases). Trimming cost V 4 bases and J 3 bases, with 15 bases left between them. The germline gives CDR1 ENHRY, CDR2 SYGVKD. The CDR3 length is 15 residues. The CDR3 sequence: CAISAPGQGHYGYTF. CDR3 sequence (DNA): TGTGCCATCAGTGCCCCGGGGCAGGGGCACTATGGCTACACCTTC.

As for this clonotype: A much more abundant neighbour one base away suggests this may be a read error. The chain links TRBV11-2 to TRBJ2-1; no definite D call. V was trimmed by 3 bases and J by 10 bases, leaving 16 bases between them. From germline, CDR1 is SGHAT and CDR2 FQNNGV. CDR3 size: 14 residues. CDR3 region: CASSLCLSAEEQFF. In DNA form, the CDR3 reads TGTGCCAGCAGCTTGTGCCTCTCAGCTGAGGAGCAGTTCTTC. The full variable domain, its missing parts supplied by reference TRBV11-2 and TRBJ2-1, is EAGVAQSPRYKIIEKRQSVAFWCNPISGHATLYWYQQILGQGPKLLIQFQNNGVVDDSQLPKDRFSAERLKGVDSTLKIQPAKLEDSAVYLCASSLCLSAEEQFFGPGTRLTVL.

In regard to this clonotype: Its ends do not fully match the called genes, so a read error is possible. This rearrangement joins TRBV10-2 to TRBJ1-2; 7 nucleotides match TRBD1. Germline V gene sequence: CDR1 WSHSY, CDR2 SAAADI. The CDR3 is made up of 14 amino acids. The CDR3 DNA sequence: TGTGTCAGCAGCGGTAGACAGGGAAGCTATGGCTACACCTTC. Amino acid sequence: CVSSGRQGSYGYTF.

With respect to this clonotype: A read error may be the cause here, since a much bigger clone is one base away. This chain connects TRBV28 to TRBJ2-7; 10 nucleotides match TRBD1. In germline, CDR1 is MDHEN, CDR2 SYDVKM. The CDR3 consists of 14 residues. DNA for the CDR3: TGTGTCAGCACACGACAGGGGGCAACCTACGAGCAGTACTTC. Its protein product is CVSTRQGATYEQYF.

This clonotype has just a few counts. The chain uses TRBV5-1 and TRBJ2-5; 13 bases map to TRBD2. CDR3 length: 19 residues. Germline trimming cut 4 bases from V and 1 base from J; bases unmatched to any gene: 13. Germline V gene sequence: CDR1 SGHRS, CDR2 YFSETQ. The CDR3 spells CASSPGLAGVTRRQETQYF. CDR3 in DNA: TGCGCCAGCAGCCCCGGACTAGCGGGAGTTACCCGCCGCCAAGAGACCCAGTACTTC.

With respect to this clonotype: A much larger clone lies one base from this, so it may be a read error. The V gene is TRBV28, the J gene TRBJ2-3; 7 nucleotides align to TRBD1. Germline CDR1 MDHEN, CDR2 SYDVKM. The CDR3 runs 14 residues. The CDR3 loop reads CTSSSGTATDTQYF. Written as DNA, the CDR3 is TGTACCAGCAGCTCCGGGACAGCCACAGATACGCAGTATTTT.

As regards this clonotype: This could be a read error, since a much larger clone is one nucleotide away. The chain is built from TRBV20-1 and TRBJ2-1; the match to TRBD2 covers 9 bases. The CDR3 loop spans 12 amino acids. V lost 1 base and J lost 12; bases outside the gene matches: 4. Germline V gene lookup returns CDR1 DFQATT and CDR2 SNEGSKA (reference sequence). DNA for the CDR3: TGCAGTGCTAGAGGGACTAGCGTGTCGCAGTTCTTC. Residues: CSARGTSVSQFF.

Remarks on this clonotype: At one of its ends the junction is not consistent with the germline gene, which may arise from a read error. This chain connects TRBV5-6 to TRBJ2-2; TRBD1 matches at 10 bases. This CDR3 is 17 amino acids long. Germline V CDR1 and CDR2: SGHDT, YYEEEE. CDR3: CVSSLDAGQGRSGELFF. CDR3 coding DNA: TGTGTCAGCAGCTTGGACGCGGGACAGGGGAGAAGCGGGGAGCTGTTTTTT.

This clonotype has more than one count but fewer than ten. The junction differs from germline at one of its ends, possibly a read error. The CDR3 region is CVSSPNSGELFF. CDR3 bases: TGTGTCAGCAGCCCCAACAGCGGGGAGCTGTTTTTT. This rearrangement joins TRBV11-3 to TRBJ2-2; D gene unclear. The CDR3 sequence is 12 residues long. Germline V gene lookup returns CDR1 SGHNT and CDR2 YENEEA.

On this clonotype itself: An end of the junction does not agree with germline; a read error may underlie this. The CDR3 nucleotides are TGTGCTAGCAGCTTTAGTGTGGGAGATGCCCAGTACTTC. It encodes CASSFSVGDAQYF. The chain has TRBV11-3 and TRBJ2-5, with D possibly being TRBD2 (5 bases). In germline, CDR1 is SGHNT, CDR2 YENEEA. This CDR3 is built from 13 residues.

As to this clonotype: The conserved phenylalanine or tryptophan normally closing the CDR3 is absent here, so this likely arose from a read error. The limits of the CDR3 on the DNA are not certain, so only TCRdb's listed CDR3 is given. The chain links TRBV28 to TRBJ2-1; TRBD2 is taken as the D call from the table, unchecked against the DNA. The CDR3 is 19 amino acids long, termini counted. CDR1 and CDR2 from the germline V gene are MDHEN and SYDVKM. The CDR3 loop reads CASSSMVLAGGNYYNEEFV.

On this clonotype: The junction differs from germline at one of its ends, possibly a read error. The genes are TRBV4-1 and TRBJ1-5; tentative D call: TRBD1 (6 bases). In germline, CDR1 is MGHRA, CDR2 YSYEKL. This CDR3 has 14 amino acids. The CDR3 protein is CANSQEGGGQPQHF. The CDR3 DNA follows: TGTGCCAACAGCCAAGAAGGGGGTGGGCAGCCCCAGCATTTT.

The chain has TRBV20-1 and TRBJ1-1; a possible D gene is TRBD1 (5 bases). V lost 5 bases and J 3 bases, leaving 16 bases between the germline ends. This CDR3 region has 14 residues. CDR1 and CDR2 from the germline V gene are DFQATT and SNEGSKA (reference sequence). The CDR3 spells CSAGTGRGDTEAFF. In DNA, the CDR3 is TGCAGTGCTGGAACGGGGAGAGGGGACACTGAAGCTTTCTTT.

The chain links TRBV30 to TRBJ1-4, with D possibly matching TRBD1 (6 bases). Germline V CDR1 and CDR2: GTSNPN, SVGIG (reference sequence). This CDR3 has 19 amino acids. V was clipped by 0 bases and J by 0 bases, with 20 bases between them. CDR3 protein: CAWSVPTGNSPATNEKLFF. The CDR3 DNA sequence: TGTGCCTGGAGTGTACCCACAGGGAATTCCCCAGCAACTAATGAAAAACTGTTTTTT.

This clonotype appeared once. A read error may be the cause here, since a much bigger clone is one base away. The V call is TRBV20-1, the J call TRBJ2-5; the match to TRBD2 covers 8 bases. The ends lost 8 bases at V and 4 bases at J; junction bases unmatched: 9. The germline V gene has CDR1 DFQATT and CDR2 SNEGSKA (reference sequence). CDR3 length: 13 amino acids. CDR3 bases: TGCAGTACTCGGACTAGCATTGGAGAGACCCAGTACTTC. It encodes CSTRTSIGETQYF.

With respect to this clonotype: Since a much larger clone is just one base distant, this may be a read error. V and J are TRBV7-9 and TRBJ2-4, with D possibly being TRBD2 (5 bases). Germline lookup yields CDR1 SEHNR and CDR2 FQNEAQ (reference sequence). This CDR3 comprises 14 residues. Trimming stripped 1 base from V and 9 bases from J, with 13 bases between. The chain's CDR3 is CASSLGGLQSIQYF. As DNA, the CDR3 is TGTGCCAGCAGCTTAGGAGGACTGCAAAGCATTCAGTACTTC. Variable domain in full (rest from reference TRBV7-9 and TRBJ2-4): DTGVSQNPRHKITKRGQNVTFRCDPISEHNRLYWYRQTLGQGPEFLTYFQNEAQLEKSRLLSDRFSAERPKGSFSTLEIQRTEQGDSAMYLCASSLGGLQSIQYFGAGTRLSVL.